The source of this TCR beta chain is a study of shared clonotypes between healthy human individuals. Study observations and caveats: As a rule, naive subsets had a larger estimated richness than memory subsets. Generation probabilities of non-shared clonotypes were lower (relative to those shared by all four donors).

As regards this clone: No antigen is known for it.

Naive CD8 isolation took CD45RO-negative cells positively selected for CCR7 and excluded terminally differentiated effector memory CD45RA+ cells. Donors comprised only Caucasian adults living in Nashville, Tennessee. Assay used: immunoSEQ multiplex PCR; TCRdb lists only in-frame clones, some missing. In the table there are about 2 million clones, over 85% of which are singletons. The sequence derives from a man between 18 and 35 years old in good health. Sequences were obtained from naive CD8+ T cells sorted from blood.

CDR3 in amino acids: CASSDRGHYEQYF. The CDR3 DNA reads TGTGCCAGCAGTGATAGGGGACACTACGAGCAGTACTTC. This chain uses TRBV6-1 with TRBJ2-7; possibly TRBD1 for D (6 bases). Germline CDR1 MNHNS, CDR2 SASEGT. The CDR3 is 13 amino acids. V lost 3 bases, J lost 3 bases, and 9 bases lay in between.